A single sample is the source of the 3 T cell receptor beta chains below, sequenced in a study of cytomegalovirus exposure and HLA in healthy donors. The PCR employed 60 Vbeta primers together with 13 Jbeta primers. TCRdb's table, derived via immunoSEQ multiplex PCR, lists solely in-frame clones and lacks some. The top ten clones hold 6.5% of a sample with approximately 200,000 clones, approximately 78% of them seen once. Sequenced sample: PBMCs. The source is a woman in her forties or fifties in good health and CMV-seropositive.

V gene TRBV7-6 combines with J gene TRBJ2-7, with TRBD1 identical over 7 bases. The germline V gene has CDR1 SGHVS and CDR2 FNYEAQ. Trimming at V came to 1 base and at J to 3 bases, leaving 15 bases not matched to a gene. The CDR3 spans 18 residues. The CDR3 sequence is CASSLEGLTGSHFYEQYF. CDR3 DNA: TGTGCCAGCAGCTTAGAGGGTCTGACAGGGAGCCATTTCTACGAGCAGTACTTC.

A word on this clone: Here the CDR3 omits its conserved ending phenylalanine or tryptophan, so a read error is the likely source. The DNA is left out, because the CDR3 cannot be placed on it with certainty; the CDR3 is given as TCRdb lists it. The genes are TRBV12-1 and TRBJ1-2; the table's D call of TRBD1 was not tested on the DNA. TRBV12-1 is deemed a pseudogene. Both ends counted, the CDR3 spans 8 residues. The CDR3 region is CASSFAGA.

To note about this clone: Other nucleotide sequences in the sample specify the same CDR3. The chain employs TRBV19 and TRBJ2-7; TRBD1 matches 8 bases. Germline loops: CDR1 LNHDA, CDR2 SQIVND (reference sequence). The CDR3 loop spans 13 amino acids. The junction had 1 base not matched to a gene; V was cut back by 5 bases and J by 1 base. Here the CDR3 reads CASSGQGSYEQYF. In nucleotides, the CDR3 is TGTGCCAGTAGTGGACAGGGATCCTACGAGCAGTACTTC.